This T cell receptor (beta chain) was identified during a study of human T cells and chemical hapten exposure. Study summary: Affected patients, primarily female, had alopecia areata, totalis or universalis.

Unique molecular identifiers were attached to individual cDNA molecules during library preparation. Authors' methods: Sample TCR totals centred on a median of approximately 100,000, ranging about 20,000 to 700,000. TCRdb redid the calling of the RACE reads with MiXCR, one entry per CDR3 protein. Here the V and J calls rest on TCRdb's processing, not on the authors' analysis. The sample contains about 76,000 distinct CDR3 sequences, roughly 13% of which appear only once. Sample time point: patch test 3, about 24 weeks after DPC sensitization. Treatment in this sample: therapeutic diphenylcyclopropenone sensitization with weekly scalp DPC. Alopecia patients, 18 to 70 years old and DPC-suitable, served as donors. This specimen was whole blood, taken in connection with sensitization to the hapten diphenylcyclopropenone (DPC). The TCR comes from a woman aged 45-65 years with alopecia areata. Some clones in this sample may be carry-over from other donors' samples.

The CDR3 loop reads CSARRDRAPEAFF. Written as DNA, the CDR3 is TGCAGTGCTAGAAGGGACAGGGCCCCTGAAGCTTTCTTT. The rearrangement links TRBV20-1 to TRBJ1-1, with 9 bases matching TRBD1. V lost 2 bases and J lost 6; bases outside the gene matches: 4. This CDR3 has 13 residues. Germline V gene sequence: CDR1 DFQATT, CDR2 SNEGSKA (reference sequence).